Below, one TCR beta chain is given with its context. Antigen: not known. This table comes from immunoSEQ multiplex PCR, and its TCRdb copy is limited to in-frame clones, with some not included. The data contain about 120,000 clones, roughly 90% of them singletons. This sample was included in a study of T cell responses to AZD1222 COVID-19 vaccine. General observations from the study: Vaccine-related CD4 TCRs covered spike, predominating at 160-218 and 743-854. The breadth and depth of Spike-specific TCRs increased once two AZD1222 doses had been given.

This CDR3 contains 14 residues. The germline gives CDR1 LNHNV, CDR2 YYDKDF (reference sequence). The V end was cut by 1 base, the J end by 8 bases, with 11 bases between. The source was peripheral blood, collected on day 0 of AZD1222 vaccination. This chain connects TRBV15 to TRBJ1-4; D perhaps matches TRBD1 (6 bases). This receptor was taken from an adult in good health. The CDR3 DNA follows: TGTGCCACCAGCAGAGTTACAGGGAGAGAAAAACTGTTTTTT. Translated, it gives CATSRVTGREKLFF.